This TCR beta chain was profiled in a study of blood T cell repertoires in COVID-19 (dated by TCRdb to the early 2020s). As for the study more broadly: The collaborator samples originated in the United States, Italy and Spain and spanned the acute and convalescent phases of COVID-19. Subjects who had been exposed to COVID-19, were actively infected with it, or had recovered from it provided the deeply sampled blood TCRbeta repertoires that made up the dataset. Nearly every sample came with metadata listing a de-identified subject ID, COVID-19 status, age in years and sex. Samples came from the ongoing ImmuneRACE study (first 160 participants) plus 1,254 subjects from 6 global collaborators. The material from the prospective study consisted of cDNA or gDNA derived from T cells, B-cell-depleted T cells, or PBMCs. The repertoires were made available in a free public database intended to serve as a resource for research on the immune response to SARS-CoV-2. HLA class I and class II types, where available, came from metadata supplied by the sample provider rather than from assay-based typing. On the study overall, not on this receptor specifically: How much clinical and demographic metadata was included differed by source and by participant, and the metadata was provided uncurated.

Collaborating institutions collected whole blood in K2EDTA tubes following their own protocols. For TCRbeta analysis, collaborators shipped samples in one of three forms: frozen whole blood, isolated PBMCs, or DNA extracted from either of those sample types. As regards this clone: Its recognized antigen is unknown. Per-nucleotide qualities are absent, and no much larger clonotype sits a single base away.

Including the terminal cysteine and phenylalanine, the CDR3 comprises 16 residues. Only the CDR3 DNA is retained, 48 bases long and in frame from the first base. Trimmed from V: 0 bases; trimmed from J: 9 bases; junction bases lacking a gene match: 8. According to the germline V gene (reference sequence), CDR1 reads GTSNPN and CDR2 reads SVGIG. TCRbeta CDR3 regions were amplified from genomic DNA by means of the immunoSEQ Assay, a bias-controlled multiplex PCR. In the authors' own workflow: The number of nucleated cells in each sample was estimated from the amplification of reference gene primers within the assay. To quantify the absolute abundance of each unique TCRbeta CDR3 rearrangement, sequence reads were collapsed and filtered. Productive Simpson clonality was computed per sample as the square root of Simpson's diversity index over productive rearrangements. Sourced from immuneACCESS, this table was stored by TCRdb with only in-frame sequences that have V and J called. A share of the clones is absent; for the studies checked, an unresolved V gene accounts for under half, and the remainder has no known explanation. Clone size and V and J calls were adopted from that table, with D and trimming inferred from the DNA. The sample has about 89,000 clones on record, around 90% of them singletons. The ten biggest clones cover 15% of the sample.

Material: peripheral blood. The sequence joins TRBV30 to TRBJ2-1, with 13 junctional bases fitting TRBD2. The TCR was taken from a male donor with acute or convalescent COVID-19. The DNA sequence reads TGTGCCTGGAGTGTACTTCGGACTAGCGGGGGAGGTGAGCAGTTCTTC. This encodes CAWSVLRTSGGGEQFF.